This T cell receptor beta chain was profiled in a study of blood T cell repertoires in COVID-19. The repertoire was sequenced with immunoSEQ multiplex PCR; TCRdb's copy has only in-frame clones and lacks some. This repertoire shows approximately 170,000 clones, about 86% found once; its top ten account for 3.5% to 4%. This clone has more than one count but fewer than ten. The TCR sequence derives from a woman between 65 and 79 years old with acute or convalescent COVID-19. Specimen: peripheral blood.

CDR3 protein: CASSLRTANTEAFF. The CDR3 coding sequence is TGTGCCAGCAGCCTCCGGACAGCGAACACTGAAGCTTTCTTT. This chain links TRBV7-2 with TRBJ1-1, with D perhaps matching TRBD1 (6 bases). CDR3 length: 14 residues. CDR1 and CDR2 from the germline V gene are SGHTA and FQGNSA. Trimming left V 5 bases short and J 1 base short, with 11 bases between.